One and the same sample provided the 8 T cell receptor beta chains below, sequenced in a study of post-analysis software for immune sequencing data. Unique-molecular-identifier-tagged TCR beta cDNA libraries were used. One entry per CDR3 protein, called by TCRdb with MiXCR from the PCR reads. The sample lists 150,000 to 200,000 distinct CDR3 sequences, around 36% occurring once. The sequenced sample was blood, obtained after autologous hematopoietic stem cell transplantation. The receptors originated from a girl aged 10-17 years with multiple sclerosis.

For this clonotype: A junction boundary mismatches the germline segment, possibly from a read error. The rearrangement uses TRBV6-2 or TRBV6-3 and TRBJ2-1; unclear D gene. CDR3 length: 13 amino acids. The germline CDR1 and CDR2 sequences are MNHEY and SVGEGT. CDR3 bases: TGTGCCGGCAGTGAGACAACCTACAATGAGCAGTTCTTC. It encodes CAGSETTYNEQFF.

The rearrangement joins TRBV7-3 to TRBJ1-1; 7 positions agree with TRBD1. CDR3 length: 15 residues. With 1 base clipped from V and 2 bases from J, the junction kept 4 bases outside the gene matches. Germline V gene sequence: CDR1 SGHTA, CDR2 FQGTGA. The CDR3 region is CASSLKGGVNTEAFF. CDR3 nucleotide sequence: TGTGCCAGCAGCTTAAAAGGGGGCGTAAACACTGAAGCTTTCTTT.

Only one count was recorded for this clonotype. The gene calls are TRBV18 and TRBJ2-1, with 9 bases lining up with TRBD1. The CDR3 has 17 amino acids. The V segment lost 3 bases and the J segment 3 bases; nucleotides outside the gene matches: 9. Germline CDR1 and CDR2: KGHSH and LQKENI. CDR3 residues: CASSPQPGQGFYNEQFF. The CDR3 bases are TGTGCCAGCTCACCCCAGCCGGGACAGGGCTTCTACAATGAGCAGTTCTTC.

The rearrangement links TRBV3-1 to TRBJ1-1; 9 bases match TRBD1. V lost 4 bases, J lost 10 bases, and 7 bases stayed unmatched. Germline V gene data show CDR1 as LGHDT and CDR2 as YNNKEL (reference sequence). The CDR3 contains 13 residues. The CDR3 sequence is CASSRGTGNVAFF. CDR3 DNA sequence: TGTGCCAGCAGCCGAGGGACAGGGAATGTAGCTTTCTTT. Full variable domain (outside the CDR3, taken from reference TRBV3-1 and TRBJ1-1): DTAVSQTPKYLVTQMGNDKSIKCEQNLGHDTMYWYKQDSKKFLKIMFSYNNKELIINETVPNRFSPKSPDKAHLNLHINSLELGDSAVYFCASSRGTGNVAFFGQGTRLTVV.

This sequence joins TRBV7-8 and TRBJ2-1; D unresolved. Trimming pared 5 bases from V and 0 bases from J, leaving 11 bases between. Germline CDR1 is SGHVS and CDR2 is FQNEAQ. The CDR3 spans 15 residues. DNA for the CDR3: TGTGCCAGCAGCCTTAGTGGCCACTCCTACAATGAGCAGTTCTTC. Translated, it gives CASSLSGHSYNEQFF.

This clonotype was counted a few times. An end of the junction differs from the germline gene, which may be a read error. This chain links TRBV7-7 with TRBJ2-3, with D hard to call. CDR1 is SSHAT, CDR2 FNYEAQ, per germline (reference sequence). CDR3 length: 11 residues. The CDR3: CASSPRDTQYF. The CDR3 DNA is TGTGCTAGCAGCCCACGGGATACGCAGTATTTT.

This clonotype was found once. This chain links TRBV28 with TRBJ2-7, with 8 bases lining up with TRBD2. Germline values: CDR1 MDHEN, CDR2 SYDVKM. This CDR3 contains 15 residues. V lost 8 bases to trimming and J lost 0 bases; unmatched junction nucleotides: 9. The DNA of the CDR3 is TGTGCCAGCCGGGACCCCAGCGGGAGCTCCTACGAGCAGTACTTC. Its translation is CASRDPSGSSYEQYF.

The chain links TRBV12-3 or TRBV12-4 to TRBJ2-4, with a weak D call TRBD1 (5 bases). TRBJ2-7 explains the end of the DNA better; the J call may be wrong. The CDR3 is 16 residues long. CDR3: CASSNLLSDTGYEQYF. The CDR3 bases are TGTGCCAGCAGCAACCTTCTATCGGACACGGGTTACGAGCAGTACTTC.